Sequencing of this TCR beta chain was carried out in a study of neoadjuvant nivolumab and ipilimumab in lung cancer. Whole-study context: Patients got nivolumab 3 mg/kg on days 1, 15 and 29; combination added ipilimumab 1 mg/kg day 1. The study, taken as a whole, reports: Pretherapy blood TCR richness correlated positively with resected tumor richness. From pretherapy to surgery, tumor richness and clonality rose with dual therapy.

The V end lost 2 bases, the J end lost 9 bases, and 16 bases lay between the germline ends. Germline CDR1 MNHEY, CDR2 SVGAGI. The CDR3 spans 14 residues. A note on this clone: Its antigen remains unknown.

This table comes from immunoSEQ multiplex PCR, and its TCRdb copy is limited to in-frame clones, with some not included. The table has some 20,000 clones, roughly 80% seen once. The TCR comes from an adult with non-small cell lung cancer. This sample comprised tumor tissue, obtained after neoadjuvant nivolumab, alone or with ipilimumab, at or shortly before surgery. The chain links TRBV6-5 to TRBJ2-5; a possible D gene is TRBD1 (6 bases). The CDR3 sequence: CASSYRWKGDAQYF. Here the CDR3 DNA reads TGTGCCAGCAGTTACCGGTGGAAGGGGGACGCCCAGTACTTC.